Listed here are 26 T cell receptor beta chains from one sample, sequenced in a study of blood T cells in healthy people across ages. Together with a sample-barcoded 5' primer, a J-beta primer mix was included in a second PCR lasting about 6 to 11 cycles. MiXCR, applied by TCRdb to the 5' RACE reads, yields one record per CDR3 protein. Of hundreds of thousands of distinct CDR3 sequences in the sample, about 56% were seen once. Source material: blood. These receptors were taken from a man aged 40-49 years in good health.

The CDR3 DNA sequence: TGTGCCAGCAGCTTAGCCGAGGGCGGGAGGGCCGGGCACAATGAGCAGTTCTTC. As protein: CASSLAEGGRAGHNEQFF. The genes are TRBV7-8 and TRBJ2-1, with TRBD2 identical over 9 bases. Germline V lookup: CDR1 SGHVS, CDR2 FQNEAQ. V shed 0 bases and J 5 bases; nucleotides not matched to a gene: 11. This CDR3 is built from 18 residues.

Notes on this clonotype: A junction boundary mismatches the germline segment, possibly from a read error. This chain joins TRBV29-1 and TRBJ2-4; tentatively, D is TRBD2 (6 bases). The CDR3 covers 11 residues. The germline V gene encodes CDR1 SQVTM and CDR2 ANQGSEA. The CDR3 DNA reads TGCGGCGTCGTTATGGGGGGCATTCAGTACTTC. Protein product: CGVVMGGIQYF.

This clonotype was seen a few times. The chain links TRBV7-9 to TRBJ1-1; D gene unclear. The CDR3 length is 11 residues. V was shortened by 11 bases and J by 3 bases, with 10 bases between the two germline ends. Germline V gene data show CDR1 as SEHNR and CDR2 as FQNEAQ (reference sequence). The CDR3 sequence: CAVTQHTEAFF. In nucleotides, the CDR3 is TGTGCCGTCACACAGCACACTGAAGCTTTCTTT.

The CDR3 DNA sequence: TGTGCCAGCAGCTTCGGGCAGATTGAAGCTTTCTTT. Translating gives CASSFGQIEAFF. V and J are TRBV12-3 or TRBV12-4 and TRBJ1-1; D ambiguous. V shed 6 bases and J shed 7 bases, with 12 bases lying between them. The CDR3 spans 12 residues.

This rearrangement joins TRBV24-1 to TRBJ2-3, with 8 bases lining up with TRBD1. The germline V gene has CDR1 KGHDR and CDR2 SFDVKD. This CDR3 has 16 residues. Trimming removed 4 bases from V and 7 bases from J; junction bases left unmatched: 12. The CDR3 loop is CATSEPTGAHSNTQYF. DNA of the CDR3: TGTGCCACCAGTGAACCGACAGGGGCCCACAGCAATACGCAGTATTTT.

The genes are TRBV20-1 and TRBJ2-1, with 13 nucleotides matching TRBD2. Gene TRBJ2-7 matches the end of the DNA better, so the J call may be wrong. CDR3 length: 15 residues. Germline V gene lookup returns CDR1 DFQATT and CDR2 SNEGSKA (reference sequence). CDR3 nucleotides: TGCAGTGCCATCAGGACTAGCGGGAGTCCCAATGAGCAGTACTTC. Residues: CSAIRTSGSPNEQYF.

V usage is TRBV20-1 and J usage is TRBJ2-1; possibly TRBD1 for D (7 bases). Trimming removed 6 bases at V and 4 bases at J, with 25 bases between. Germline lookup yields CDR1 DFQATT and CDR2 SNEGSKA (reference sequence). The CDR3 covers 17 residues. The CDR3 is CSAPGVKEGAYYNEQFF. The CDR3 region has the DNA TGCAGTGCACCGGGCGTAAAGGAGGGGGCGTATTACAATGAGCAGTTCTTC.

The rearrangement joins TRBV6-2 or TRBV6-3 to TRBJ2-7, with D uncertain. The CDR3 loop spans 13 amino acids. V shed 5 bases and J shed 2 bases, with 10 bases lying between them. In germline, CDR1 is MNHEY, CDR2 SVGEGT. The CDR3 coding sequence is TGTGCCAGCAGTCCCTCTTTGGCCTACGAGCAGTACTTC. Translating gives CASSPSLAYEQYF.

The chain has TRBV12-3 or TRBV12-4 and TRBJ2-5; TRBD1 aligns across 8 bases. The DNA end is a closer match to TRBJ2-7, so the J assignment may be wrong. CDR3 size: 16 residues. CDR3 loop: CASSRGTGGVQYEQYF. CDR3 nucleotide sequence: TGTGCCAGCAGCAGGGGGACAGGAGGAGTGCAGTACGAGCAGTACTTC.

The chain couples TRBV21-1 to TRBJ2-7; TRBD2 reflects the table's D call only, with no check against the DNA. The better agreement between TRBJ2-5 and the DNA end casts doubt on the J call. TRBV21-1 is marked as a pseudogene. The CDR3 loop spans 19 amino acids. The CDR3 DNA is TGTGCCAGCAGCCCTCTAAAGATTAGCGGTCCTTCATTTACGGAGACCCAGTACTTC. It specifies CASSPLKISGPSFTETQYF.

This clonotype was detected a few times. V gene TRBV15 combines with J gene TRBJ1-5; D is undetermined. The CDR3 is made up of 13 amino acids. Trimming stripped 1 base from V and 9 bases from J, with 10 bases between. Germline CDR1 reads LNHNV; CDR2 reads YYDKDF (reference sequence). The CDR3: CATSRVDEGPQHF. CDR3 DNA: TGTGCCACCAGCAGAGTGGACGAGGGGCCCCAGCATTTT.

V gene TRBV7-2 combines with J gene TRBJ2-3; 8 positions match TRBD1. With V trimmed by 5 bases and J by 6 bases, 7 bases remained unmatched. Germline V gene sequence: CDR1 SGHTA, CDR2 FQGNSA. The CDR3 extends over 14 amino acids. Written as DNA, the CDR3 is TGTGCCAGCAGCCCGGACAGGGTTTCTGATACGCAGTATTTT. This sequence encodes CASSPDRVSDTQYF. Full variable domain (outside the CDR3, taken from reference TRBV7-2 and TRBJ2-3): GAGVSQSPSNKVTEKGKDVELRCDPISGHTALYWYRQSLGQGLEFLIYFQGNSAPDKSGLPSDRFSAERTGGSVSTLTIQRTQQEDSAVYLCASSPDRVSDTQYFGPGTRLTVL.

The V and J genes are TRBV4-1 and TRBJ2-5; 9 positions match TRBD1. V lost 0 bases to trimming and J lost 13 bases; unmatched junction nucleotides: 9. The germline CDR1 and CDR2 sequences are MGHRA and YSYEKL. This CDR3 is built from 14 residues. CDR3 residues: CASSQDWPGQGVYF. CDR3 sequence (DNA): TGCGCCAGCAGCCAAGATTGGCCGGGACAGGGAGTGTACTTC.

This sequence joins TRBV14 and TRBJ2-1; unclear D gene. The CDR3 contains 14 residues. Trimming left V 1 base short and J 4 bases short, with 8 bases between. In germline, CDR1 is SGHDN, CDR2 FVKESK. CDR3 loop: CASSQALVYNEQFF. The DNA for the CDR3 is TGTGCCAGCAGCCAAGCATTGGTATACAATGAGCAGTTCTTC.

The J gene is TRBJ1-2, the V gene TRBV29-1; TRBD1 aligns across 8 bases. Germline CDR1 and CDR2: SQVTM and ANQGSEA. The CDR3 length is 16 residues. Trimming removed 4 bases from V and 6 bases from J; junction bases left unmatched: 16. The CDR3 reads CSVATGTGAMGNGYTF. CDR3 DNA: TGCAGCGTTGCAACCGGGACAGGAGCGATGGGCAATGGCTACACCTTC.

The CDR3 DNA reads as TGTGCCAGCAGCTTTGGGCGGGGGGGGTACAATGAGCAGTTCTTC. It yields the protein CASSFGRGGYNEQFF. The chain recombines TRBV11-2 with TRBJ2-1, with TRBD2 identical over 9 bases. V lost 3 bases, J lost 4 bases, and 4 bases stayed unmatched. CDR1 is SGHAT and CDR2 is FQNNGV in the germline V gene. This CDR3 is built from 15 residues.

The chain has TRBV14 and TRBJ2-5; D gene uncertain. The end of the DNA is better explained by TRBJ2-7, so the J call may be wrong. The CDR3 extends over 13 amino acids. CDR1 and CDR2 (germline): SGHDN, FVKESK. DNA for the CDR3: TGTGCCAGCAGCCTACAACGGGTCTCCGAGCAGTACTTC. Protein product: CASSLQRVSEQYF.

The genes are TRBV28 and TRBJ2-1; possibly TRBD1 for D (6 bases). CDR1 and CDR2 (germline): MDHEN, SYDVKM. Deletions cut 4 bases from V and 4 bases from J, with 20 bases between. This CDR3 has 17 residues. The CDR3 sequence: CASSYPTGQTHYNEQFF. CDR3 sequence (DNA): TGTGCCAGCAGTTACCCCACCGGACAGACCCATTACAATGAGCAGTTCTTC.

This sequence joins TRBV29-1 and TRBJ1-4; the D is unclear. From germline, CDR1 is SQVTM and CDR2 ANQGSEA. CDR3 size: 12 residues. Deletions cut 2 bases from V and 7 bases from J, with 8 bases between. The CDR3 reads CSVESGSEKLFF. CDR3 sequence (DNA): TGCAGCGTTGAATCGGGGTCTGAAAAACTGTTTTTT.

This clonotype occurred many times. The J gene is TRBJ1-1, the V gene TRBV11-3; D not certain. V was clipped by 3 bases and J by 1 base, with 6 bases between them. CDR1 is SGHNT, CDR2 YENEEA, per germline. This CDR3 is 13 amino acids long. Here the CDR3 reads CASSFSTNTEAFF. The CDR3 DNA follows: TGTGCCAGCAGCTTTTCCACGAACACTGAAGCTTTCTTT. Variable domain in full (rest from reference TRBV11-3 and TRBJ1-1): EAGVVQSPRYKIIEKKQPVAFWCNPISGHNTLYWYLQNLGQGPELLIRYENEEAVDDSQLPKDRFSAERLKGVDSTLKIQPAELGDSAVYLCASSFSTNTEAFFGQGTRLTVV.

Written as DNA, the CDR3 is TGTGCCAGCAGTCCAGCGGGGGGGAGCTCCTACGAGCAGTACTTC. This sequence encodes CASSPAGGSSYEQYF. This sequence joins TRBV28 and TRBJ2-7, with TRBD2 identical over 10 bases. CDR1 and CDR2 from the germline V gene are MDHEN and SYDVKM. V shed 5 bases and J 0 bases; nucleotides not matched to a gene: 4. The CDR3 sequence is 15 residues long.

The chain has TRBV4-3 and TRBJ2-3, with unresolved D. This CDR3 has 15 residues. Germline V gives CDR1 LGHNA, CDR2 YSLEER. V was shortened by 0 bases and J by 6 bases, with 13 bases between the two germline ends. This chain's CDR3 is CASSQDGTARDTQYF. Written as DNA, the CDR3 is TGCGCCAGCAGCCAAGATGGAACGGCTAGGGATACGCAGTATTTT.

The CDR3 DNA is TGTGCCAGCAGTGAAAATCCGGGCTCTGGGGCCAACGTCCTGACTTTC. It specifies CASSENPGSGANVLTF. V usage is TRBV6-4 and J usage is TRBJ2-6; D is unresolved. CDR1 MRHNA and CDR2 SNTAGT come from the germline V gene. V was trimmed by 3 bases and J by 0 bases, leaving 9 bases between them. The CDR3 totals 16 residues.

The J gene is TRBJ2-1, the V gene TRBV30; D perhaps matches TRBD1 (6 bases). The germline V gene has CDR1 GTSNPN and CDR2 SVGIG (reference sequence). Trimming removed 3 bases at V and 1 base at J, with 10 bases between. This CDR3 contains 14 residues. For the CDR3, the DNA is TGTGCCTGGAGGACAGGAGGTTCCTACAATGAGCAGTTCTTC. Protein sequence: CAWRTGGSYNEQFF.

This clonotype was seen only once. The chain couples TRBV7-7 to TRBJ2-3; D may match TRBD1 or TRBD2 (6 bases each). The CDR3 is 20 amino acids. Germline V lookup: CDR1 SSHAT, CDR2 FNYEAQ (reference sequence). The CDR3 loop is CAGSLAWRPWGARDTDTQYF. CDR3 DNA sequence: TGTGCTGGCAGCTTAGCTTGGAGACCTTGGGGGGCTAGAGACACAGATACGCAGTATTTT.

This clonotype has just a few counts. This chain links TRBV9 with TRBJ2-5, with 8 bases lining up with TRBD2. The better agreement between TRBJ2-7 and the DNA end casts doubt on the J call. The CDR3 loop spans 14 amino acids. Germline CDR1 reads SGDLS; CDR2 reads YYNGEE. CDR3 DNA sequence: TGTGCCAGCAATCCGGGACTAGGAATCCACGAGCAGTACTTC. This sequence encodes CASNPGLGIHEQYF.